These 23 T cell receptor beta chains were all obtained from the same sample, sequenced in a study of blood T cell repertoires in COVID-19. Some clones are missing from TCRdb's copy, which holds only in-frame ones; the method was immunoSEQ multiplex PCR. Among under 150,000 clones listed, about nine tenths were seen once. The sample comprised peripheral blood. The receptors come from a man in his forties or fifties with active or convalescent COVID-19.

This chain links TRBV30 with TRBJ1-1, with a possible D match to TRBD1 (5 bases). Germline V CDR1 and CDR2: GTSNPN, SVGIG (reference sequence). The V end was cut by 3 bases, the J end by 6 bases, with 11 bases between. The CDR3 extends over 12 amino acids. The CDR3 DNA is TGTGCCTGGAGATTAATAGGGGCTGAAGCTTTCTTT. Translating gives CAWRLIGAEAFF.

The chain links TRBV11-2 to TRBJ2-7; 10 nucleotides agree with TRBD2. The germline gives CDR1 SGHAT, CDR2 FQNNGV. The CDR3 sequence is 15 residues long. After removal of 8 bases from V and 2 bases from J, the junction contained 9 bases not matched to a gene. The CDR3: CASGRTSGDPYEQYF. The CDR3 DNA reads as TGTGCCAGCGGAAGGACTAGCGGTGACCCCTACGAGCAGTACTTC. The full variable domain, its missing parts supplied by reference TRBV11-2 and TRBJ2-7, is EAGVAQSPRYKIIEKRQSVAFWCNPISGHATLYWYQQILGQGPKLLIQFQNNGVVDDSQLPKDRFSAERLKGVDSTLKIQPAKLEDSAVYLCASGRTSGDPYEQYFGPGTRLTVT.

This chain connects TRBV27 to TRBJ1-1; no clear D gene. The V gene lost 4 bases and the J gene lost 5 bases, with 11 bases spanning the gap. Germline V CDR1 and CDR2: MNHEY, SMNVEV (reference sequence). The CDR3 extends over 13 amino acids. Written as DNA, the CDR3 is TGTGCCAGCAGTTCCCCGGGAGGAACTGAAGCTTTCTTT. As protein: CASSSPGGTEAFF.

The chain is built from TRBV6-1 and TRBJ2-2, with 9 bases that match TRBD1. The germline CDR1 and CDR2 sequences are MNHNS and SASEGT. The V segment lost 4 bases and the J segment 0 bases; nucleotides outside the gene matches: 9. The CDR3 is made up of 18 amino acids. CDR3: CASSVGTGSMSNTGELFF. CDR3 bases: TGTGCCAGCAGTGTAGGGACAGGGTCTATGTCGAACACCGGGGAGCTGTTTTTT.

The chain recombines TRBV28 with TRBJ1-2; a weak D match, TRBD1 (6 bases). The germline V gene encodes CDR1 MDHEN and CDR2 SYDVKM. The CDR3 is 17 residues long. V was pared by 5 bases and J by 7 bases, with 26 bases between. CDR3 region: CASSLGGTLIGLGGYTF. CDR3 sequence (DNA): TGTGCCAGCAGTCTAGGGGGAACCTTGATAGGCCTGGGTGGCTACACCTTC.

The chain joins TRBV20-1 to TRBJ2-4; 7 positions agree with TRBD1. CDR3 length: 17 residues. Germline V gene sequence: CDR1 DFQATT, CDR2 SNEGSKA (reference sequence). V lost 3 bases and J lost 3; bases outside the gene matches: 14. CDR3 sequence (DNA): TGCAGTGCTAGTCCCAAGGGGGCGGATGGTATCAAAAACATTCAGTACTTC. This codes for CSASPKGADGIKNIQYF.

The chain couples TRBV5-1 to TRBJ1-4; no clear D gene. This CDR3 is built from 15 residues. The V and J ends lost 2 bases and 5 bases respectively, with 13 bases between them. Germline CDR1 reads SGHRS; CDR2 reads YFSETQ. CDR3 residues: CASSFRLLPNEKLFF. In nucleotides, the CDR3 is TGCGCCAGCAGCTTCCGACTTCTGCCGAATGAAAAACTGTTTTTT.

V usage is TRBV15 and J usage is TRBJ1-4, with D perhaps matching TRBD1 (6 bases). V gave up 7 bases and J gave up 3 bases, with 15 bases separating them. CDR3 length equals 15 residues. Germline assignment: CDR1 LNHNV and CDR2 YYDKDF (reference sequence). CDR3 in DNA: TGTGCCACCACGGAGAAGACAGGATCTAATGAAAAACTGTTTTTT. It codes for CATTEKTGSNEKLFF.

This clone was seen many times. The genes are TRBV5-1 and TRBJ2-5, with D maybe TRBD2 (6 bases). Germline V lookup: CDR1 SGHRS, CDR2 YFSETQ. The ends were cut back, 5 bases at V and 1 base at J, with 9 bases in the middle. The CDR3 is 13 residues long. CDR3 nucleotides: TGCGCCAGCAGGAAGGGACTCCAAGAGACCCAGTACTTC. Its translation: CASRKGLQETQYF. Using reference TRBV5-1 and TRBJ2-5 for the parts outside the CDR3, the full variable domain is KAGVTQTPRYLIKTRGQQVTLSCSPISGHRSVSWYQQTPGQGLQFLFEYFSETQRNKGNFPGRFSGRQFSNSRSEMNVSTLELGDSALYLCASRKGLQETQYFGPGTRLLVL.

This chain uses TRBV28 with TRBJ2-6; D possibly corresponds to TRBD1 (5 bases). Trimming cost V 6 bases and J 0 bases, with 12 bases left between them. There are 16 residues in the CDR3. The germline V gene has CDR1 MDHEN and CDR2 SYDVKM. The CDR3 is CASRGQGSSGANVLTF. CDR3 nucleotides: TGTGCCAGCAGGGGGCAGGGTTCCTCTGGGGCCAACGTCCTGACTTTC.

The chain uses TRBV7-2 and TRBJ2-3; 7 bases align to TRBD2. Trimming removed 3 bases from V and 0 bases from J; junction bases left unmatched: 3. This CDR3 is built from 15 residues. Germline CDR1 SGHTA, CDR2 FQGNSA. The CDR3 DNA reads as TGTGCCAGCAGCTTCCAGCGGGGAAGCACAGATACGCAGTATTTT. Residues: CASSFQRGSTDTQYF.

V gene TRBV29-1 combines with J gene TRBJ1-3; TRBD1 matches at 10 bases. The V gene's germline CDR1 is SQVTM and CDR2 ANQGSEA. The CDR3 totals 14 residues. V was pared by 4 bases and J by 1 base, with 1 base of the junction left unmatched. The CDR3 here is CSVAGQGSGNTIYF. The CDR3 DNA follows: TGCAGCGTTGCGGGACAGGGGTCTGGAAACACCATATATTTT.

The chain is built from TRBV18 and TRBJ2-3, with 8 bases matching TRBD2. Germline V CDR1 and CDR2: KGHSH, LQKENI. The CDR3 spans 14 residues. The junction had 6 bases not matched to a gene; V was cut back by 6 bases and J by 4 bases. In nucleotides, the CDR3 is TGTGCCAGCTCCCCCGGGGGGGGTGCAGATACGCAGTATTTT. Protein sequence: CASSPGGGADTQYF.

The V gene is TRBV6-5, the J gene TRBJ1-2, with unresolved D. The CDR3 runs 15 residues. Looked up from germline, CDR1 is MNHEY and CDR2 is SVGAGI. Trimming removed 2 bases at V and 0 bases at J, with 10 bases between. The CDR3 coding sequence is TGTGCCAGCAGTTACAGAAGGAGAACTAACTATGGCTACACCTTC. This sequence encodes CASSYRRRTNYGYTF.

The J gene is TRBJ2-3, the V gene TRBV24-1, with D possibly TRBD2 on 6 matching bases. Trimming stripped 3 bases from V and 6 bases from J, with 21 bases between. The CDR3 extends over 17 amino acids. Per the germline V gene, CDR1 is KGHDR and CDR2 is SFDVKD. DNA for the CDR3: TGTGCCACCAGTGATCCGGATAGCGGTACGGCCAGGGATACGCAGTATTTT. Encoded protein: CATSDPDSGTARDTQYF.

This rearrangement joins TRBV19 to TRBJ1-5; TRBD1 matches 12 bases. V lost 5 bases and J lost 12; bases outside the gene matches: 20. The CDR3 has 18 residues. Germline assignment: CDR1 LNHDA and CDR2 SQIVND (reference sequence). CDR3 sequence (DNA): TGTGCCAGTAGTCCGGGACAGGGGGCGCCCCGGATCCTTATGCTCCAGCATTTT. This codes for CASSPGQGAPRILMLQHF.

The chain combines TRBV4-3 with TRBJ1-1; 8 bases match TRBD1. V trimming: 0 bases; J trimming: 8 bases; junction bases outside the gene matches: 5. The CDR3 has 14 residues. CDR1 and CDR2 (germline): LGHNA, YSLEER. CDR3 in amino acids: CASSQDSAGGEAFF. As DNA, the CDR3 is TGCGCCAGCAGCCAAGATTCGGCAGGGGGCGAAGCTTTCTTT.

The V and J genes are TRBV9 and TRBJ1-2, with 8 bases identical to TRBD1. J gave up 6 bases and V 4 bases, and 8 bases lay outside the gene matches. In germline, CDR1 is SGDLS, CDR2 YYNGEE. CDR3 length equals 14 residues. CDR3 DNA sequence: TGTGCCAGCAGCCCGAGGACAGGGTCCGATGGCTACACCTTC. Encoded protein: CASSPRTGSDGYTF.

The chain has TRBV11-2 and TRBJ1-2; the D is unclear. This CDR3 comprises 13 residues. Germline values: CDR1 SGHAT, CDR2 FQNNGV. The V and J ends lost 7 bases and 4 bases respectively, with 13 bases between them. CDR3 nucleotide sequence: TGTGCCAGCACCGCCGATCGGGGCTATGGCTACACCTTC. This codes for CASTADRGYGYTF.

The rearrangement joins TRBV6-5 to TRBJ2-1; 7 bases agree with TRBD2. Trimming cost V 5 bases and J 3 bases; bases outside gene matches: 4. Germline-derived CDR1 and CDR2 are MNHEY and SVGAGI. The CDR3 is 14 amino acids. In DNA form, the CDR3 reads TGTGCCAGCAGTCAGACTAGCTACTACAATGAGCAGTTCTTC. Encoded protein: CASSQTSYYNEQFF.

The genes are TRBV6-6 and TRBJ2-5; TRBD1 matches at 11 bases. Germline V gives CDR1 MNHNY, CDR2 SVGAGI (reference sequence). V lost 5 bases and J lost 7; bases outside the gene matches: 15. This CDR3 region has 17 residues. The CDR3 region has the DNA TGTGCCAGCAGTCACAGGGAGGGGACAGGGGGGAGAGGGACCCAGTACTTC. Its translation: CASSHREGTGGRGTQYF.

This chain's CDR3 is CEDSPSTGNTIYF. CDR3 bases: TGTGAGGACAGTCCCTCGACTGGAAACACCATATATTTT. V and J are TRBV27 and TRBJ1-3; D is perhaps TRBD1 (6 bases). Germline CDR1 is MNHEY and CDR2 is SMNVEV (reference sequence). The CDR3 is 13 residues long.

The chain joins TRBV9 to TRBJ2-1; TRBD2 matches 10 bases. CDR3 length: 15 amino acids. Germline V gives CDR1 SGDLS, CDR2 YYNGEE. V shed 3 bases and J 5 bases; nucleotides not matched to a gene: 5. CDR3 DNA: TGTGCCAGCAGCGCCCGTGGGACTAGCGACAATGAGCAGTTCTTC. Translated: CASSARGTSDNEQFF.